The sample holds one count of the clone carrying this T cell receptor (beta chain). Germline-derived CDR1 and CDR2 are SGHDT and YYEEEE. Trimming shortened V by 2 bases and J by 2 bases, and 8 bases separated the two germline ends. The CDR3 spans 13 residues. The sample originates from a study of control samples from healthy donors and cancer patients. Measured with immunoSEQ multiplex PCR; TCRdb has only the in-frame clones, and not every one. Seen here are roughly 120,000 clones, 89% observed once, and the top ten hold around 40%. V is TRBV5-6 and J is TRBJ2-7; no reliable D call. Sequenced material: blood. This TCR came from a man aged 45-65 years in good health. The CDR3 bases are TGTGCCAGCAGCTTCCTCAGTACCTACGAGCAGTACTTC. It yields the protein CASSFLSTYEQYF. The variable domain in full, with the rest retrieved from reference TRBV5-6 and TRBJ2-7, is DAGVTQSPTHLIKTRGQQVTLRCSPKSGHDTVSWYQQALGQGPQFIFQYYEEEERQRGNFPDRFSGHQFPNYSSELNVNALLLGDSALYLCASSFLSTYEQYFGPGTRLTVT.